This T cell receptor beta chain derives from a study of T cells in Graves' hyperthyroidism and ophthalmopathy (dated by TCRdb to between 2018 and 2021). Background for the entire study: Peripheral blood samples were taken at the time of initial diagnosis, prior to any treatment. To identify TCR V-J signatures that set the groups apart, the researchers used a discovery cohort of approximately 98 patients, made up of 40 to 45 with Graves' ophthalmopathy and approximately 57 with stable Graves' hyperthyroidism. Whether ophthalmopathy could be predicted prospectively was tested in an independent validation cohort made up of under 20 hyperthyroidism patients plus 17 patients who later progressed to ophthalmopathy. The 100 discovery patients were randomly split 7:3 into training and test sets. In several Graves' hyperthyroidism patients, the study also compared T-cell repertoires from thyroid tissue with T-cell repertoires from blood. Once sampling was done, hyperthyroidism patients were given methimazole at a starting dose of 30 mg daily, whereas ophthalmopathy patients were given high-dose intravenous methylprednisolone. The paper reports TCR Vbeta CDR3 sequencing of 140 or so peripheral blood samples: around 41 ophthalmopathy, under 80 hyperthyroidism and around 17 progressor patients.

Remarks on this clonotype: The specificity of this receptor is unknown. A much larger clone is a single base away; this may be a read error.

Study-wide findings and limitations: Sample size was not statistically predetermined, and blinding of investigators to group allocation was not performed. In validation, progression to ophthalmopathy was predicted by the model with about 70% sensitivity and around 76% specificity, a median of around 6.5 months before onset. In cross-validation, a model built on a 13 V-J signature told ophthalmopathy apart from stable hyperthyroidism with under 90% sensitivity and roughly 83% specificity, and in testing the same model reached 80%/75%. Blood samples also contained most of the expanded thyroid clonotypes (frequency above 0.001), which suggests that blood repertoires may reflect thyroid immune responses.

Hyperthyroidism patients were aged 18 to 65 years and newly diagnosed, with disease duration of less than 2 months. Exclusion was applied to patients with uncontrolled infections, other autoimmune diseases, pregnancy or lactation. Clinical symptoms, serum thyroxine and TRAb, thyroid ultrasound, and orbital computed tomography formed the basis for the diagnoses. Blood from progressor patients was collected at the time of first diagnosis with hyperthyroidism, before any ophthalmopathy symptoms had appeared. Ficoll-Paque density gradient centrifugation was used to isolate PBMCs from approximately 11 ml of fresh peripheral blood. Progressor patients were defined as those initially diagnosed with Graves' hyperthyroidism in whom ophthalmopathy developed during follow-up. Total RNA was extracted with Trizol reagent, and quality was checked on an Agilent 2100 Bioanalyzer. Amplification of TCR beta CDR3 regions was carried out from RNA transcripts. The first round of RT-PCR for the TCR CDR3 was performed with the HTBI primer set and the Qiagen OneStep RT-PCR kit. The libraries were constructed in a second round of multiplex PCR and then size-selected and purified. The libraries were sequenced on an Illumina HiSeq2000 using paired-end 100 bp reads. The study's processing was this. SOAPnuke was used to process the raw data, removing reads that contained adapters or uncalled bases, had a mean Phred below 15, or lacked an exact match to the constant primer or identifier. High-quality paired reads were merged with COPE v1.2.5, and unique nucleotide sequences were defined as clonotypes. MiTCR v1.1 was used to align clonotypes to the IMGT TRBV, TRBD and TRBJ reference segments. The analysis was restricted to V-J combinations with a frequency above 0.0001, which together covered about 99% of the repertoires. The TCS score was defined as F50 (clonal expansion) divided by E x V (chaos), with BLOSUM62-based TCRdist calculated between CDR3 peptides within each V-J. Welch's t-statistics and random forest reduced 514 V-J features to fewer than 15, which were used in a naive Bayes classifier (R e1071). Using fastp trimming at Q25 and MiXCR clonotype assembly, TCRdb reanalyzed the public sequencing data and kept in-frame beta chains. Identical CDR3 proteins give one entry, which carries the most common genes and DNA. These V and J calls derive from TCRdb rather than the authors' analysis. This sample has roughly 500,000 distinct CDR3 sequences in its table, and approximately 15% of those were observed once. The ten largest clones add up to approximately 5.7% of the sample.

The clonotype was recovered from a woman in her twenties or thirties with Graves' hyperthyroidism that later progressed to Graves' ophthalmopathy. The specimen was blood.

The DNA reads TGTGTCACCAGCAGAGGGACTAGCGGTAACACCGGGGAGCTGTTTTTT. This codes for CVTSRGTSGNTGELFF. This receptor chain uses TRBV15 and TRBJ2-2; TRBD2 aligns with 11 central bases. CDR1 and CDR2, looked up from the germline V gene (reference sequence), are LNHNV and YYDKDF. Spanning cysteine to phenylalanine, the CDR3 consists of 16 amino acids. The entry retains the CDR3 DNA only, 48 bases that are in frame from base 1.